The entry below describes one T cell receptor (beta chain). Using immunoSEQ multiplex PCR, the repertoire was profiled, and TCRdb retains in-frame clones only, with some absent. The table records approximately 70,000 clones, 75% to 80% of them present only once. The data stem from a study of blood T cell repertoires in COVID-19. The clonotype was recovered from a woman between 55 and 75 years old with acute or convalescent COVID-19. Sequencing input: peripheral blood.

The CDR3 here is CASSLLGQWEGYTF. The CDR3, as DNA: TGTGCCAGCAGCTTACTCGGACAGTGGGAGGGCTACACCTTC. The chain has TRBV7-6 and TRBJ1-2, with D tentatively TRBD1 (6 bases). The CDR3 spans 14 residues. Germline V gives CDR1 SGHVS, CDR2 FNYEAQ. V lost 2 bases and J 8 bases, leaving 15 bases between the germline ends.